A single TCR beta chain is shown here with its context. What it binds is unknown. This record comes from a study of T-cell memory formation after mild COVID-19. Whole-study results and caveats: Contracting CD4+ clones were located mainly in CM and EM, and CD8+ clones in EMRA.

TCR alpha and TCR beta cDNA libraries carrying sample barcodes and UMIs came from 5'RACE with constant-segment primers. TCRdb redid the calling of the 5' RACE reads with MiXCR, one entry per CDR3 protein. The sample holds 350,000 to 450,000 distinct CDR3 sequences, 24% seen once. Sequenced: PBMCs or a T cell subset sorted from them (not recorded which). The sequence was collected from an adult woman who had mild COVID-19 (a few samples of this study predate the infection). Cell type and time point are not known.

The chain's CDR3 is CASSSRKVTGGDGGRTAGELFF. CDR3 coding DNA: TGTGCCAGCAGCTCGCGAAAGGTTACAGGGGGCGATGGTGGGAGGACCGCCGGGGAGCTGTTTTTT. This chain uses TRBV7-3 with TRBJ2-2; 9 bases agree with TRBD1. Germline V gene lookup returns CDR1 SGHTA and CDR2 FQGTGA. The length of the CDR3 is 22 residues. Losses at the gene ends were 4 bases for V and 6 bases for J; bases not matched to a gene: 27.